Shown below are 20 T cell receptor beta chains from a single sample sequenced in a study of sequential checkpoint blockade in melanoma. Sample treatment: randomized to nivolumab then ipilimumab (arm A) or the reverse (arm B). Sequencing was performed with immunoSEQ multiplex PCR; in TCRdb, only in-frame clones are kept and a portion is missing. The profile shows approximately 21,000 clones, roughly 80% of them singletons. The sequences come from CD8+ T cells sorted from blood (inferred from file names), collected from a patient given nivolumab and ipilimumab in sequence. The receptors stem from a human donor with melanoma.

This chain's CDR3 is CASRQPNYGYTF. In DNA form, the CDR3 reads TGTGCCAGCAGACAGCCTAACTATGGCTACACCTTC. The chain recombines TRBV28 with TRBJ1-2; no reliable D call. This CDR3 contains 12 residues. The germline V gene has CDR1 MDHEN and CDR2 SYDVKM. The ends were cut back, 6 bases at V and 0 bases at J, with 5 bases in the middle.

This chain uses TRBV4-3 with TRBJ2-7; 11 nucleotides agree with TRBD2. V lost 3 bases to trimming and J lost 3 bases; unmatched junction nucleotides: 10. The CDR3 totals 17 residues. Germline V gives CDR1 LGHNA, CDR2 YSLEER. CDR3 loop: CASSHRGELAGVYEQYF. Written as DNA, the CDR3 is TGCGCCAGCAGCCACCGGGGGGAACTAGCGGGGGTCTACGAGCAGTACTTC.

J is TRBJ2-3 and V is TRBV5-1, with 7 bases fitting TRBD2. There are 15 residues in the CDR3. Germline trimming cut 4 bases from V and 3 bases from J; bases unmatched to any gene: 8. From germline, CDR1 is SGHRS and CDR2 YFSETQ. Here the CDR3 reads CASSPSQGGTDTQYF. The CDR3 coding sequence is TGCGCCAGCAGCCCGAGTCAGGGAGGGACAGATACGCAGTATTTT.

The V and J genes are TRBV7-8 and TRBJ2-7; TRBD1 matches at 7 bases. CDR3 length: 18 amino acids. Trimming removed 1 base from V and 0 bases from J; junction bases left unmatched: 12. Germline V gene data show CDR1 as SGHVS and CDR2 as FQNEAQ. The CDR3 spells CASSLDYVGTEVSYEQYF. The CDR3, as DNA: TGTGCCAGCAGCTTAGACTATGTAGGGACAGAAGTCTCCTACGAGCAGTACTTC. Using reference TRBV7-8 and TRBJ2-7 for the parts outside the CDR3, the full variable domain is GAGVSQSPRYKVAKRGQDVALRCDPISGHVSLFWYQQALGQGPEFLTYFQNEAQLDKSGLPSDRFFAERPEGSVSTLKIQRTQQEDSAVYLCASSLDYVGTEVSYEQYFGPGTRLTVT.

This clone was seen only once. The V gene is TRBV19, the J gene TRBJ1-5; D possibly corresponds to TRBD1 (5 bases). The CDR3 has 14 residues. V lost 3 bases and J 6 bases, leaving 12 bases between the germline ends. CDR1 and CDR2 from the germline V gene are LNHDA and SQIVND (reference sequence). Written as DNA, the CDR3 is TGTGCCAGTAGTATTGGAGGGGAGAGTCAGCCCCAGCATTTT. It encodes CASSIGGESQPQHF. The full variable domain, with the rest looked up from reference TRBV19 and TRBJ1-5, is DGGITQSPKYLFRKEGQNVTLSCEQNLNHDAMYWYRQDPGQGLRLIYYSQIVNDFQKGDIAEGYSVSREKKESFPLTVTSAQKNPTAFYLCASSIGGESQPQHFGDGTRLSIL.

The chain is built from TRBV5-4 and TRBJ2-1; a weak D match, TRBD2 (5 bases). V gave up 3 bases and J gave up 11 bases, with 18 bases separating them. The CDR3 is 14 amino acids. Germline lookup yields CDR1 SGHNT and CDR2 YYREEE (reference sequence). The CDR3 DNA sequence: TGTGCCAGCAGCTCCACCCAGGTTAGCGTTAAGCAGTTCTTC. Its translation: CASSSTQVSVKQFF.

This sequence joins TRBV27 and TRBJ2-7; 10 bases line up with TRBD1. There are 14 residues in the CDR3. Germline V gives CDR1 MNHEY, CDR2 SMNVEV (reference sequence). Germline trimming cut 4 bases from V and 2 bases from J; bases unmatched to any gene: 2. The CDR3 region has the DNA TGTGCCAGCAGTTGGACAGGGGGGACCTACGAGCAGTACTTC. The encoded protein is CASSWTGGTYEQYF.

The genes are TRBV30 and TRBJ2-5; 11 positions agree with TRBD2. This CDR3 contains 14 residues. CDR1 is GTSNPN and CDR2 is SVGIG in the germline V gene (reference sequence). Unmatched junction bases numbered 6, after V lost 4 bases and J lost 5 bases. CDR3 sequence reads: CAWIPGLADETQYF. As DNA, the CDR3 is TGTGCCTGGATCCCGGGACTAGCGGATGAGACCCAGTACTTC.

This chain joins TRBV9 and TRBJ2-7; maybe TRBD1 (5 bases). Deletions cut 3 bases from V and 3 bases from J, with 13 bases between. Germline-derived CDR1 and CDR2 are SGDLS and YYNGEE. The length of the CDR3 is 14 residues. CDR3 sequence: CASSGGRSGYEQYF. The CDR3 DNA is TGTGCCAGCAGCGGGGGCAGGTCCGGCTACGAGCAGTACTTC.

The chain couples TRBV7-9 to TRBJ1-2; 9 bases map to TRBD1. This CDR3 is built from 18 residues. The germline V gene has CDR1 SEHNR and CDR2 FQNEAQ (reference sequence). Trimming removed 6 bases from V and 4 bases from J; junction bases left unmatched: 18. CDR3 sequence (DNA): TGTGCCAGCAGGGCTCCAAGGACAGGGGAATTGGGCTTCTATGGCTACACCTTC. This codes for CASRAPRTGELGFYGYTF.

In its sample, this clone was seen a few times. This chain uses TRBV2 with TRBJ1-5; perhaps TRBD1 as D (6 bases). CDR1 SNHLY and CDR2 FYNNEI come from the germline V gene. Trimming took 4 bases from V and 2 from J, leaving 12 bases between them. The CDR3 has 15 residues. CDR3 sequence: CASSGPRQGNQPQHF. CDR3 bases: TGTGCCAGCAGTGGCCCCCGACAGGGCAATCAGCCCCAGCATTTT.

This clone was observed a few times. V usage is TRBV7-2 and J usage is TRBJ1-2; 8 bases align to TRBD1. Germline CDR1 is SGHTA and CDR2 is FQGNSA. V shed 5 bases, J shed 4 bases, and the junction held 3 bases outside the gene matches. The CDR3 runs to 13 residues. Here the CDR3 reads CASSPTGVYGYTF. The CDR3 nucleotides are TGTGCCAGCAGCCCGACAGGGGTCTATGGCTACACCTTC.

The chain uses TRBV7-9 and TRBJ2-3; TRBD1 is a possible D gene (6 bases). V lost 5 bases and J lost 0, with 12 bases in between. The CDR3 spans 15 residues. Germline assignment: CDR1 SEHNR and CDR2 FQNEAQ (reference sequence). The CDR3 loop is CASSVRGISTDTQYF. CDR3 nucleotide sequence: TGTGCCAGCAGCGTCAGGGGAATCAGCACAGATACGCAGTATTTT.

The chain links TRBV5-1 to TRBJ2-7, with D possibly matching TRBD2 (5 bases). The V gene lost 4 bases and the J gene lost 1 base, with 12 bases spanning the gap. CDR1 and CDR2 (germline): SGHRS, YFSETQ. The CDR3 spans 14 residues. The CDR3 loop is CASSPLGISYEQYF. CDR3 sequence (DNA): TGCGCCAGCAGCCCCCTCGGGATTTCCTACGAGCAGTACTTC.

This chain links TRBV4-1 with TRBJ2-7; 8 nucleotides line up with TRBD2. V shed 0 bases and J 6 bases; nucleotides not matched to a gene: 10. From germline, CDR1 is MGHRA and CDR2 YSYEKL. There are 16 residues in the CDR3. CDR3: CASSQEYSGGLSEQYF. The DNA of the CDR3 is TGCGCCAGCAGCCAAGAATACAGCGGGGGTCTCTCCGAGCAGTACTTC.

The CDR3: CASSLGLPGELFF. In nucleotides, the CDR3 is TGTGCCAGCAGTTTGGGCCTCCCCGGGGAGCTGTTTTTT. The chain employs TRBV27 and TRBJ2-2; D gene ambiguous. This CDR3 region has 13 residues. Trimming stripped 3 bases from V and 6 bases from J, with 8 bases between. Germline V gene sequence: CDR1 MNHEY, CDR2 SMNVEV (reference sequence).

This clone is a singleton in its sample. The chain uses TRBV30 and TRBJ2-7; D is possibly TRBD1 (6 bases). The CDR3 extends over 12 amino acids. Germline CDR1 reads GTSNPN; CDR2 reads SVGIG (reference sequence). V lost 4 bases to trimming and J lost 7 bases, with 14 bases between them. The CDR3: CAWIQGPGEQYF. CDR3 bases: TGTGCCTGGATTCAGGGGCCGGGGGAGCAGTACTTC. The variable domain in full, with the rest retrieved from reference TRBV30 and TRBJ2-7, is SQTIHQWPATLVQPVGSPLSLECTVEGTSNPNLYWYRQAAGRGLQLLFYSVGIGQISSEVPQNLSASRPQDRQFILSSKKLLLSDSGFYLCAWIQGPGEQYFGPGTRLTVT.

The chain combines TRBV27 with TRBJ2-2; D might be TRBD1 (5 bases). The CDR3 consists of 14 residues. Trimming pared 3 bases from V and 4 bases from J, leaving 9 bases between. In germline, CDR1 is MNHEY, CDR2 SMNVEV (reference sequence). The CDR3 reads CASSFSRATGELFF. In DNA form, the CDR3 reads TGTGCCAGCAGTTTTAGCAGGGCCACCGGGGAGCTGTTTTTT.

This clone was detected only a few times. The chain employs TRBV6-5 and TRBJ1-1, with D possibly TRBD1 on 6 matching bases. Germline CDR1 reads MNHEY; CDR2 reads SVGAGI. V was pared by 4 bases and J by 0 bases, with 9 bases between. This CDR3 has 14 amino acids. The CDR3 region is CASSWTVMNTEAFF. CDR3 nucleotides: TGTGCCAGCAGTTGGACAGTTATGAACACTGAAGCTTTCTTT.

This chain links TRBV15 with TRBJ2-2; TRBD2 is a possible D gene (5 bases). Trimming left V 0 bases short and J 4 bases short, with 9 bases between. CDR3 size: 15 residues. Germline loops: CDR1 LNHNV, CDR2 YYDKDF (reference sequence). In DNA form, the CDR3 reads TGTGCCACCAGCAGAGATATAGAGGGCACCGGGGAGCTGTTTTTT. Encoded protein: CATSRDIEGTGELFF. Variable domain in full (rest from reference TRBV15 and TRBJ2-2): DAMVIQNPRYQVTQFGKPVTLSCSQTLNHNVMYWYQQKSSQAPKLLFHYYDKDFNNEADTPDNFQSRRPNTSFCFLDIRSPGLGDTAMYLCATSRDIEGTGELFFGEGSRLTVL.